Listed below are T cell receptor beta chains from one sample, sequenced in a study of blood T cell repertoires in COVID-19. Clones were read by immunoSEQ multiplex PCR, and TCRdb kept only the in-frame ones, dropping some. This sample carries more than 100,000 clones, roughly 85% of them seen once, and the ten largest clones take just over 3%. Sequenced material: peripheral blood. The source of these receptors is a man aged 50 or older in a cohort sampled during active COVID-19. CDR3s include the opening cysteine and the closing phenylalanine or tryptophan. The D gene is left open where the match is weak. The size entry is marked missing in some rows and otherwise reads once, few, many or a size class.

V gene: TRBV4-2
J gene: TRBJ2-5
D gene: NA
clone size: NA
CDR3 DNA: TGTGCCAGCAGCCAAAGTTCCAGGGAGACCCAGTACTTC
CDR3 protein: CASSQSSRETQYF

V gene: TRBV11-3
J gene: TRBJ2-1
D gene: NA
clone size: NA
CDR3 DNA: TGTGCCAGCAGCTTAGGAGACTTAAATGAGCAGTTCTTC
CDR3 protein: CASSLGDLNEQFF

V gene: TRBV7-2
J gene: TRBJ1-2
D gene: TRBD1
clone size: few
CDR3 DNA: TGTGCCAGCAGCTCGACAGGGGATGGCTACACCTTC
CDR3 protein: CASSSTGDGYTF

V gene: TRBV3-1/TRBV3-2
J gene: TRBJ2-7
D gene: NA
clone size: NA
CDR3 DNA: TGTGCCAGCAGCCAAGTGTTTGGGGGGGGCCAAGCCTACGAGCAGTACTTC
CDR3 protein: CASSQVFGGGQAYEQYF

V gene: TRBV11-2
J gene: TRBJ1-2
D gene: TRBD1
clone size: NA
CDR3 DNA: TGTGCCAGCAGCTCGGGACAGGGTGTCGGCTACACCTTC
CDR3 protein: CASSSGQGVGYTF

V gene: TRBV5-6
J gene: TRBJ2-2
D gene: NA
clone size: NA
CDR3 DNA: TGTGCCAGCAGGGAAGGGGGGGACACCGGGGAGCTGTTTTTT
CDR3 protein: CASREGGDTGELFF

V gene: TRBV11-3
J gene: TRBJ2-3
D gene: TRBD2
clone size: NA
CDR3 DNA: TGTGCCAGCAGCTTAGGAGGCGGGGAGGGGGATACGCAGTATTTT
CDR3 protein: CASSLGGGEGDTQYF

V gene: TRBV27
J gene: TRBJ2-7
D gene: TRBD2
clone size: NA
CDR3 DNA: TGTGCCAGCAGTTTTGTAGCGGGGGGGTACGAGCAGTACTTC
CDR3 protein: CASSFVAGGYEQYF

V gene: TRBV27
J gene: TRBJ1-2
D gene: NA
clone size: once
CDR3 DNA: TGTGCCAGCAGTACCCGAAACAGGGTCGGGGGCTACACCTTC
CDR3 protein: CASSTRNRVGGYTF

V gene: TRBV18
J gene: TRBJ1-4
D gene: TRBD1
clone size: once
CDR3 DNA: TGTGCCAGCTCACCAGAGGGACAGTCTAATGAAAAACTGTTTTTT
CDR3 protein: CASSPEGQSNEKLFF

V gene: TRBV5-4
J gene: TRBJ2-3
D gene: TRBD2
clone size: NA
CDR3 DNA: TGTGCCAGCAGCTTGCCGGGACTAAGCACAGATACGCAGTATTTT
CDR3 protein: CASSLPGLSTDTQYF

V gene: TRBV29-1
J gene: TRBJ2-3
D gene: TRBD1
clone size: NA
CDR3 DNA: TGCAGCGTTTCTCTGGGGACAGGGGTCACAGATACGCAGTATTTT
CDR3 protein: CSVSLGTGVTDTQYF

V gene: TRBV5-1
J gene: TRBJ1-1
D gene: NA
clone size: NA
CDR3 DNA: TGCGCCAGCAGCCCCGGGGGGGCCGGAACTGAAGCTTTCTTT
CDR3 protein: CASSPGGAGTEAFF

V gene: TRBV5-1
J gene: TRBJ2-1
D gene: TRBD2
clone size: NA
CDR3 DNA: TGCGCCAGCAGACCCCCGGCGGGGGACCCGTTCTTC
CDR3 protein: CASRPPAGDPFF

V gene: TRBV18
J gene: TRBJ1-4
D gene: NA
clone size: NA
CDR3 DNA: TGTGCCAGCTCCCGAGGGACTAATGAAAAACTGTTTTTT
CDR3 protein: CASSRGTNEKLFF

V gene: TRBV28
J gene: TRBJ1-5
D gene: NA
clone size: NA
CDR3 DNA: TGTGCCAGCAGTTTAGAGGGGACAAGCAATCAGCCCCAGCATTTT
CDR3 protein: CASSLEGTSNQPQHF

V gene: TRBV6-1
J gene: TRBJ1-2
D gene: NA
clone size: NA
CDR3 DNA: TGTGCCAGCAGTGAAGGTGGGCAGAGAGGCTACACCTTC
CDR3 protein: CASSEGGQRGYTF

V gene: TRBV10-3
J gene: TRBJ2-2
D gene: TRBD2
clone size: NA
CDR3 DNA: TGTGCCATCAGCCAGAGAGGCGGGGGGTCGAACACCGGGGAGCTGTTTTTT
CDR3 protein: CAISQRGGGSNTGELFF

V gene: TRBV19
J gene: TRBJ1-5
D gene: NA
clone size: NA
CDR3 DNA: TGTGCCAGCAGGTTTCAGGCCTATAATCAGCCCCAGCATTTT
CDR3 protein: CASRFQAYNQPQHF

V gene: TRBV7-2
J gene: TRBJ2-5
D gene: NA
clone size: NA
CDR3 DNA: TGTGCCAGCAGCTCGGGTTTCGGGGAGACCCAGTACTTC
CDR3 protein: CASSSGFGETQYF

V gene: TRBV12-3/TRBV12-4
J gene: TRBJ1-2
D gene: NA
clone size: once
CDR3 DNA: TGTGCCAGCAGTCCCTCGCCCCTAGGCTACACCTTC
CDR3 protein: CASSPSPLGYTF

V gene: TRBV4-1
J gene: TRBJ1-1
D gene: NA
clone size: NA
CDR3 DNA: TGCGCCAGCAGCCAAGAGTCTAGTACTGAAGCTTTCTTT
CDR3 protein: CASSQESSTEAFF

V gene: TRBV6-1
J gene: TRBJ1-2
D gene: TRBD1
clone size: NA
CDR3 DNA: TGTGCCAGCAGTGAAGCAGGGGGCGCGTTTGGCTACACCTTC
CDR3 protein: CASSEAGGAFGYTF

V gene: TRBV11-3
J gene: TRBJ2-5
D gene: TRBD1
clone size: many
CDR3 DNA: TGTGCCAGCAGCCCACGACTAAACAGGGGGATGCGAGAGACCCAGTACTTC
CDR3 protein: CASSPRLNRGMRETQYF

V gene: TRBV5-1
J gene: TRBJ1-4
D gene: NA
clone size: NA
CDR3 DNA: TGCGCCAGCAGCTCACAAGCAACTAATGAAAAACTGTTTTTT
CDR3 protein: CASSSQATNEKLFF

V gene: TRBV29-1
J gene: TRBJ2-5
D gene: TRBD2
clone size: NA
CDR3 DNA: TGCAGCGTGATACTAGCGGGGTCCGAGACCCAGTACTTC
CDR3 protein: CSVILAGSETQYF

V gene: TRBV7-6
J gene: TRBJ2-5
D gene: TRBD2
clone size: NA
CDR3 DNA: TGTGCCAGCAGCCAAATGACTAGCGGGGGGCGAGAGACCCAGTACTTC
CDR3 protein: CASSQMTSGGRETQYF

V gene: TRBV29-1
J gene: TRBJ2-3
D gene: TRBD1
clone size: NA
CDR3 DNA: TGCAGCGTTGAAGCTGACAGGGGTCCTCCAGATACGCAGTATTTT
CDR3 protein: CSVEADRGPPDTQYF

V gene: TRBV6-5
J gene: TRBJ1-1
D gene: TRBD1
clone size: NA
CDR3 DNA: TGTGCCAGCAGACCACAGGGGAGCACTGAAGCTTTCTTT
CDR3 protein: CASRPQGSTEAFF

V gene: TRBV5-1
J gene: TRBJ2-3
D gene: TRBD1
clone size: NA
CDR3 DNA: TGCGCCAGCAGCTTGGCCACTAGTGGGGCAGGGGGAGATACGCAGTATTTT
CDR3 protein: CASSLATSGAGGDTQYF

V gene: TRBV28
J gene: TRBJ1-6
D gene: NA
clone size: NA
CDR3 DNA: TGTGCCAGCAGTCCCCCAGGCTCCTATAATTCACCCCTCCACTTT
CDR3 protein: CASSPPGSYNSPLHF

V gene: TRBV29-1
J gene: TRBJ2-5
D gene: TRBD2
clone size: NA
CDR3 DNA: TGCAGCGTTGAAGATCTTGCGGGGGGCCGGGAGACCCAGTACTTC
CDR3 protein: CSVEDLAGGRETQYF

V gene: TRBV19
J gene: TRBJ2-7
D gene: TRBD1
clone size: NA
CDR3 DNA: TGTGCCAGTAGTGTACAGACAGGGGGGAATCCCGAGCAGTACTTC
CDR3 protein: CASSVQTGGNPEQYF

V gene: TRBV25-1
J gene: TRBJ2-2
D gene: NA
clone size: NA
CDR3 DNA: TGTGCCAGCAGGGCCGGGGAGAACACCGGGGAGCTGTTTTTT
CDR3 protein: CASRAGENTGELFF

V gene: TRBV5-5
J gene: TRBJ1-4
D gene: TRBD1
clone size: NA
CDR3 DNA: TGTGCCAGTAACAGGGGGATCAGTACTAATGAAAAACTGTTTTTT
CDR3 protein: CASNRGISTNEKLFF

V gene: TRBV7-2
J gene: TRBJ2-7
D gene: TRBD1
clone size: NA
CDR3 DNA: TGTGCCAGCAGCCCCCGGACAGGGTTGGGGTACGAGCAGTACTTC
CDR3 protein: CASSPRTGLGYEQYF

V gene: TRBV7-8
J gene: TRBJ1-3
D gene: NA
clone size: NA
CDR3 DNA: TGTGCCAGCAGCCGTTTGGCAGTTTCTGGAAACACCATATATTTT
CDR3 protein: CASSRLAVSGNTIYF

V gene: TRBV19
J gene: TRBJ2-1
D gene: NA
clone size: NA
CDR3 DNA: TGTGCCAGTAGTAGCCCCCCGGAGGGTAGCACCTACAATGAGCAGTTCTTC
CDR3 protein: CASSSPPEGSTYNEQFF

V gene: TRBV3-1/TRBV3-2
J gene: TRBJ2-5
D gene: TRBD2
clone size: NA
CDR3 DNA: TGTGCCAGCAGCCACCTCGGGGGGACTGGGACCCAGTACTTC
CDR3 protein: CASSHLGGTGTQYF

V gene: TRBV7-7
J gene: TRBJ2-2
D gene: NA
clone size: NA
CDR3 DNA: TGTGCCAGCAGCTTAAGAGCTTCCGGGGAGCTGTTTTTT
CDR3 protein: CASSLRASGELFF

V gene: TRBV30
J gene: TRBJ1-1
D gene: NA
clone size: NA
CDR3 DNA: TGTGCCTGGAGTGAGCAGGGGTCTGAAGCTTTCTTT
CDR3 protein: CAWSEQGSEAFF

V gene: TRBV7-7
J gene: TRBJ2-5
D gene: TRBD2
clone size: NA
CDR3 DNA: TGTGCCAGCAGCCCACTCCCTCCGACTAGCGGGGGGAAAGAGACCCAGTACTTC
CDR3 protein: CASSPLPPTSGGKETQYF

V gene: TRBV29-1
J gene: TRBJ1-3
D gene: NA
clone size: NA
CDR3 DNA: TGCAGCGCCCTAGGCAGGGTAGGAAACACCATATATTTT
CDR3 protein: CSALGRVGNTIYF

V gene: TRBV5-4
J gene: TRBJ1-1
D gene: NA
clone size: NA
CDR3 DNA: TGTGCCAGCAGCACCTTCAGCCCCCGGGGCACTGAAGCTTTCTTT
CDR3 protein: CASSTFSPRGTEAFF

V gene: TRBV5-4
J gene: TRBJ2-2
D gene: NA
clone size: NA
CDR3 DNA: TGTGCCAGCAGCCAGGGTGGTAGCCAGAACACCGGGGAGCTGTTTTTT
CDR3 protein: CASSQGGSQNTGELFF

V gene: TRBV20-1
J gene: TRBJ1-2
D gene: NA
clone size: NA
CDR3 DNA: TGCAGTGCTAGGGCCCCTTGGGGCTACACCTTC
CDR3 protein: CSARAPWGYTF

V gene: TRBV11-2
J gene: TRBJ1-6
D gene: NA
clone size: NA
CDR3 DNA: TGTGCCAGCAGCTTAGCTCCCTCTGGCGCAGGCTCCTATAATTCACCCCTCCACTTT
CDR3 protein: CASSLAPSGAGSYNSPLHF

V gene: TRBV18
J gene: TRBJ1-5
D gene: TRBD1
clone size: NA
CDR3 DNA: TGTGCCAGCTCACCACGGACAGGGGTGGATCAGCCCCAGCATTTT
CDR3 protein: CASSPRTGVDQPQHF

V gene: TRBV5-4
J gene: TRBJ2-3
D gene: TRBD2
clone size: NA
CDR3 DNA: TGTGCCAGCAGCCATCCCGGGACTAGCGGGGCCGATACGCAGTATTTT
CDR3 protein: CASSHPGTSGADTQYF